This paragraph reports one TCR beta chain. In the original processing: Quantification of nucleated cells was approximated via reference gene primer amplification. The table came from immunoSEQ multiplex PCR; TCRdb's copy has only in-frame clones and leaves some out. The V and J calls and clone size come from that table; D and trimming were worked out from the DNA. The sample consists of 320,000 or so clones, around nine tenths of them appearing once. The CDR3 length is 15 residues. The germline V and J ends were trimmed by 2 bases and 4 bases, with 13 bases remaining between them. Germline CDR1 and CDR2: MRHNA and SNTAGT. Participants came from under 30 US areas, aged roughly 18 to 89 years. The entry originates in a study of blood T cell repertoires in COVID-19.

Specimen: PBMCs or T cells enriched from blood (not recorded which). The chain uses TRBV6-4 and TRBJ2-3; weak D call: TRBD1 (6 bases). The origin of this receptor is a man younger than 45 who had recovered from COVID-19. In DNA, the CDR3 is TGTGCCAGCAGTGACGGGGGCGCCGACCCAGATACGCAGTATTTT. Its protein is CASSDGGADPDTQYF.